The 5 T cell receptor beta chains below come from one sample, sequenced in a study of control samples from healthy donors and cancer patients. Assay: immunoSEQ multiplex PCR; the TCRdb copy retains only in-frame clones and omits some. The sample lists roughly 170,000 clones, 93% occurring once. The sample taken for sequencing was blood. Receptor source: a woman aged 55-70 years in good health.

The rearrangement links TRBV2 to TRBJ1-2; D call uncertain. V was cut by 1 base and J by 4 bases, with 7 bases left in between. The germline V gene encodes CDR1 SNHLY and CDR2 FYNNEI. The CDR3 sequence is 13 residues long. For the CDR3, the DNA is TGTGCCAGCAGTGAAGGCAGAGGCTATGGCTACACCTTC. Protein: CASSEGRGYGYTF.

J is TRBJ2-7 and V is TRBV7-2; TRBD1 aligns across 10 bases. Trimming cost V 5 bases and J 5 bases; bases outside gene matches: 3. This CDR3 is 13 amino acids long. The V gene's germline CDR1 is SGHTA and CDR2 FQGNSA. The CDR3 region is CASSRDRGDEQYF. The CDR3 bases are TGTGCCAGCAGCCGGGACAGGGGCGACGAGCAGTACTTC. Complete variable domain (other parts from reference TRBV7-2 and TRBJ2-7): GAGVSQSPSNKVTEKGKDVELRCDPISGHTALYWYRQSLGQGLEFLIYFQGNSAPDKSGLPSDRFSAERTGGSVSTLTIQRTQQEDSAVYLCASSRDRGDEQYFGPGTRLTVT.

This rearrangement joins TRBV6-2 or TRBV6-3 to TRBJ1-5; 12 nucleotides match TRBD1. The CDR3 contains 18 residues. The germline CDR1 and CDR2 sequences are MNHEY and SVGEGT. Germline trimming cut 4 bases from V and 1 base from J; bases unmatched to any gene: 8. CDR3 nucleotide sequence: TGTGCCAGCAGTTGGCACCGGGACAGGGGGCTGAGCAATCAGCCCCAGCATTTT. It yields the protein CASSWHRDRGLSNQPQHF.

The V gene is TRBV18, the J gene TRBJ2-1, with TRBD2 identical over 12 bases. V was clipped by 4 bases and J by 6 bases; unmatched bases: 7. Germline CDR1 is KGHSH and CDR2 is LQKENI. The CDR3 contains 16 residues. The CDR3 bases are TGTGCCAGCTCACTGTCTCTAGCGGGGGGGCCCAATGAGCAGTTCTTC. It encodes CASSLSLAGGPNEQFF.

As DNA, the CDR3 is TGTGCCTCAAAACCCGAACCCAATCAGCCCCAGCATTTT. This sequence encodes CASKPEPNQPQHF. The chain links TRBV10-3 to TRBJ1-5, with no clear D. Per germline, CDR1 ENHRY and CDR2 SYGVKD. V lost 11 bases to trimming and J lost 3 bases, with 14 bases between them. This CDR3 is 13 amino acids long.